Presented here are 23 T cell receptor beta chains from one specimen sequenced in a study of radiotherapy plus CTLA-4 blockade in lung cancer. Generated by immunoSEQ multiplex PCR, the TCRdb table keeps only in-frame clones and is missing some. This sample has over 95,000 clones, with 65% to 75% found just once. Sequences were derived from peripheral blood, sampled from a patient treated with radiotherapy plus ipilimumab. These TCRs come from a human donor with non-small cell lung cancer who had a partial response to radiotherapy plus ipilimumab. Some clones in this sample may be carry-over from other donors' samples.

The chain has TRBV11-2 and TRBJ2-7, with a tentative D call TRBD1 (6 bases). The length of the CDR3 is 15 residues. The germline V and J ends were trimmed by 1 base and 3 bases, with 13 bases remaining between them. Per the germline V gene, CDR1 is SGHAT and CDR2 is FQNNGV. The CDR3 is CASSLGPTGIYEQYF. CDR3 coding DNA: TGTGCCAGCAGCTTAGGCCCAACAGGGATCTACGAGCAGTACTTC.

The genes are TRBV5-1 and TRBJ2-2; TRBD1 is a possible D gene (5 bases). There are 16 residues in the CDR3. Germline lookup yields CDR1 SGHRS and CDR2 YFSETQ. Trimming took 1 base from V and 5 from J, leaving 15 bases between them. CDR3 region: CASSLSAGKETGELFF. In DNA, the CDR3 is TGCGCCAGCAGCTTGTCTGCAGGGAAAGAGACCGGGGAGCTGTTTTTT.

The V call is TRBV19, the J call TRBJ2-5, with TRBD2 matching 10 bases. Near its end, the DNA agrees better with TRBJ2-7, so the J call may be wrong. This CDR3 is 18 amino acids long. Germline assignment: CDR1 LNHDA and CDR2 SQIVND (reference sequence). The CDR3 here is CASSVYAVSASGGHEQYF. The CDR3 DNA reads TGTGCCAGTAGTGTATATGCGGTGTCGGCTAGCGGGGGCCACGAGCAGTACTTC.

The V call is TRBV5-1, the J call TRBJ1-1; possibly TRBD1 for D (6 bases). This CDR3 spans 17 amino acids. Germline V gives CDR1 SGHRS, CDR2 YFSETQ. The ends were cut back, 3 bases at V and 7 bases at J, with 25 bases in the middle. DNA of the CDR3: TGCGCCAGCAGCTCATCGACAGGAGCGGGTGCGGGGGGTGAAGCTTTCTTT. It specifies CASSSSTGAGAGGEAFF. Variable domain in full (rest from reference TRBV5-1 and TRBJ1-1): KAGVTQTPRYLIKTRGQQVTLSCSPISGHRSVSWYQQTPGQGLQFLFEYFSETQRNKGNFPGRFSGRQFSNSRSEMNVSTLELGDSALYLCASSSSTGAGAGGEAFFGQGTRLTVV.

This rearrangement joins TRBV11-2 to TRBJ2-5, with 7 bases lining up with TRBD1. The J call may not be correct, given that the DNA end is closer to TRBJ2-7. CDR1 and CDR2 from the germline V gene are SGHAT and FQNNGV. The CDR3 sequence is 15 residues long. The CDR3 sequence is CASSSYRDSSYEQYF. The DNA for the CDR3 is TGTGCCAGCAGCTCATACCGGGACAGTTCCTACGAGCAGTACTTC.

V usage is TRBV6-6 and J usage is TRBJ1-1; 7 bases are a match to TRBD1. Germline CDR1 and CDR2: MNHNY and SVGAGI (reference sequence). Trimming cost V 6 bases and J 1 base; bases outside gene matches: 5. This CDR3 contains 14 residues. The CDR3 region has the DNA TGTGCCAGCAGGTTACAGGGGAGGAACACTGAAGCTTTCTTT. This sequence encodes CASRLQGRNTEAFF.

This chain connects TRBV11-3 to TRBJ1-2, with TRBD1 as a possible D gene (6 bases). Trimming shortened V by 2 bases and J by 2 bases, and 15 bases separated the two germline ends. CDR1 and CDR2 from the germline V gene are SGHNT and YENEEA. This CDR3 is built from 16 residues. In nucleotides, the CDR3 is TGTGCCAGCAGCTTAATGTCCCCCGGACAGAACTATGGCTACACCTTC. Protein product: CASSLMSPGQNYGYTF.

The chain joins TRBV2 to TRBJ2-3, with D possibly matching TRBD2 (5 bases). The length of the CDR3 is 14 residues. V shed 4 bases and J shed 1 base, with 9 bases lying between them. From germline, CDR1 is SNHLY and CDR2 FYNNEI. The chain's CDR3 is CASSVLAGTDTQYF. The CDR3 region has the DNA TGTGCCAGCAGTGTCCTAGCAGGCACAGATACGCAGTATTTT.

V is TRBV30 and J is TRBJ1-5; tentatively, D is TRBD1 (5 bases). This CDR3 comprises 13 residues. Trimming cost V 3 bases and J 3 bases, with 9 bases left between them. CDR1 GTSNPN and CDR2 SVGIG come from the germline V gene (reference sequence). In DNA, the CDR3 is TGTGCCTGGAGCACAGGTTTCAATCAGCCCCAGCATTTT. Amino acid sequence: CAWSTGFNQPQHF.

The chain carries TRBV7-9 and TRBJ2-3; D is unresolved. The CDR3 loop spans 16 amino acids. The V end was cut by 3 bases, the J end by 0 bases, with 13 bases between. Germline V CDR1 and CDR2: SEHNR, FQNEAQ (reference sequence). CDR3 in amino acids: CASSFVSLYSTDTQYF. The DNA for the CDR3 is TGTGCCAGCAGCTTTGTTAGCCTCTATAGCACAGATACGCAGTATTTT.

The CDR3 DNA reads as TGCGCCAGCAGCCAGACCGCAGGGGATCCCGGGGAGCTGTTTTTT. This codes for CASSQTAGDPGELFF. The chain uses TRBV10-1 and TRBJ2-2, with a possible D match to TRBD1 (6 bases). Trimming removed 6 bases at V and 6 bases at J, with 17 bases between. Per germline, CDR1 WNHNN and CDR2 SYGVQD (reference sequence). The CDR3 has 15 amino acids.

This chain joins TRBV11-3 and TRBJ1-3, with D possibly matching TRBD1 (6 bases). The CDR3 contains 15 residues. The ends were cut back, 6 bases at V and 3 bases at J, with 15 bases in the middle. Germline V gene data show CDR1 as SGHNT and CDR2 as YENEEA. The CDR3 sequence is CASRKSDRDGNTIYF. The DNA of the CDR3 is TGTGCCAGCAGAAAATCGGACAGAGATGGAAACACCATATATTTT.

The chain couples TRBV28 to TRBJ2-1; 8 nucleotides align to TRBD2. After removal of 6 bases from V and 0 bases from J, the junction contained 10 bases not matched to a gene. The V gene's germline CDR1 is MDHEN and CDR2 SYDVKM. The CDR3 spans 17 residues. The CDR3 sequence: CASRPYLGTSSYNEQFF. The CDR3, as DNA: TGTGCCAGCAGGCCGTATCTAGGGACTAGCTCCTACAATGAGCAGTTCTTC.

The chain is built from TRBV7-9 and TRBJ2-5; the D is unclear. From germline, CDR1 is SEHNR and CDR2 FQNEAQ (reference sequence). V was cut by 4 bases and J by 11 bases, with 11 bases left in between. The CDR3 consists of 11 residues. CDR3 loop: CASSYQMEQYF. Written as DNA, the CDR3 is TGTGCCAGCAGCTACCAAATGGAGCAGTACTTC.

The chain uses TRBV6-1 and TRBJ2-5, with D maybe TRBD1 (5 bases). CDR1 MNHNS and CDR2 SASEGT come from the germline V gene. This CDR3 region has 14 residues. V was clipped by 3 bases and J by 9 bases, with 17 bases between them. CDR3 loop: CASSDSGQVQAQYF. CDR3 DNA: TGTGCCAGCAGTGATTCAGGGCAGGTACAAGCCCAGTACTTC.

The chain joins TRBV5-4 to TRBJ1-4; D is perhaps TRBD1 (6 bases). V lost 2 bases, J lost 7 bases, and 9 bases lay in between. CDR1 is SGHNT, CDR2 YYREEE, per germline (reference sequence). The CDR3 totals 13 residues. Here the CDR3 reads CASSLQGGEKLFF. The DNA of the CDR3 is TGTGCCAGCAGCTTACAGGGTGGTGAAAAACTGTTTTTT.

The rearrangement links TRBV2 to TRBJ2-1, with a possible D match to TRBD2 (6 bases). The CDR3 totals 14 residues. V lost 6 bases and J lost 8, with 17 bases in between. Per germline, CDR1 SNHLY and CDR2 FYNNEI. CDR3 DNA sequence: TGTGCCAGCAGCCCACGGGAGACGCGGGATGAGCAGTTCTTC. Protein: CASSPRETRDEQFF.

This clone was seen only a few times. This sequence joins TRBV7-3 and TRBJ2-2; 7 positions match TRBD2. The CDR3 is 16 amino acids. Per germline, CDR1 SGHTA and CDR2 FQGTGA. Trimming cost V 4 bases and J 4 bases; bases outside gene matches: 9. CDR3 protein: CASSYAAGVGTGELFF. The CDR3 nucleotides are TGTGCCAGCAGCTACGCCGCGGGAGTGGGCACCGGGGAGCTGTTTTTT.

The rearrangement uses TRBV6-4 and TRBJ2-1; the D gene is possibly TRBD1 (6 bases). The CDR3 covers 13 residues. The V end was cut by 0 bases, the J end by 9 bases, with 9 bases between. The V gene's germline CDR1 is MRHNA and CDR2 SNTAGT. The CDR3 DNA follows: TGTGCCAGCAGTGACTCGGGCAGGGGTGAGCAGTTCTTC. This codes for CASSDSGRGEQFF.

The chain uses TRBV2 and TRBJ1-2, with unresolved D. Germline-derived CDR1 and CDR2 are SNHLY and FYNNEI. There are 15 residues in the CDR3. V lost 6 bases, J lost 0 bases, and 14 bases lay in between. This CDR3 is CASRGWAGTNYGYTF. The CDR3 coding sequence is TGTGCCAGCAGGGGCTGGGCGGGAACTAACTATGGCTACACCTTC. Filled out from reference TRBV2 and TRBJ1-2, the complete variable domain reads EPEVTQTPSHQVTQMGQEVILRCVPISNHLYFYWYRQILGQKVEFLVSFYNNEISEKSEIFDDQFSVERPDGSNFTLKIRSTKLEDSAMYFCASRGWAGTNYGYTFGSGTRLTVV.

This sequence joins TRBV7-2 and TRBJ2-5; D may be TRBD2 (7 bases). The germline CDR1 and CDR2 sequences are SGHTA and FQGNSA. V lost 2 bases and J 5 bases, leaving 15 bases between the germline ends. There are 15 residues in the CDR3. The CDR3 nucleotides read TGTGCCAGCAGCTTATCGGAGGGGGGGCTTGAGACCCAGTACTTC. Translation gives CASSLSEGGLETQYF.

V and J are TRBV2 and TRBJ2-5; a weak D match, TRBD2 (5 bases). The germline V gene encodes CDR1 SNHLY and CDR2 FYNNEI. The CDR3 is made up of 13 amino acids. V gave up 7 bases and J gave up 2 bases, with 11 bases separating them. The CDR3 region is CASNGVGQETQYF. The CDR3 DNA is TGTGCCAGCAACGGGGTGGGGCAAGAGACCCAGTACTTC.

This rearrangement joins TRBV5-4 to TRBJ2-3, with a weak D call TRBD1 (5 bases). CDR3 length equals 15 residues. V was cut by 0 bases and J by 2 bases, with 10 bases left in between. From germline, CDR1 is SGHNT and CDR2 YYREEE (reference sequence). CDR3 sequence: CASSLAGILTDTQYF. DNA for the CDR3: TGTGCCAGCAGCTTGGCAGGGATCCTCACAGATACGCAGTATTTT.